These 9 T cell receptor beta chains share one sample of origin, sequenced in a study of T cells in Graves' hyperthyroidism and ophthalmopathy. What was amplified from RNA transcripts were TCR beta CDR3 regions. HTBI primers were employed in a first-round RT-PCR of the TCR CDR3. MiXCR was run by TCRdb on the multiplex PCR reads, yielding one entry per CDR3 protein. This table holds a few hundred thousand distinct CDR3 sequences, approximately 14% found once. The material sequenced was blood. Receptor source: a woman aged 18 to 35 with Graves' hyperthyroidism.

This clonotype was counted many times. The chain recombines TRBV3-1 with TRBJ1-2; D is possibly TRBD1 (5 bases). In germline, CDR1 is LGHDT, CDR2 YNNKEL (reference sequence). This CDR3 has 13 residues. V lost 2 bases and J lost 4, with 8 bases in between. The CDR3 protein is CASSQSGTYGYTF. DNA for the CDR3: TGTGCCAGCAGCCAATCAGGGACCTATGGCTACACCTTC. The complete variable domain, with remaining parts taken from reference TRBV3-1 and TRBJ1-2, reads DTAVSQTPKYLVTQMGNDKSIKCEQNLGHDTMYWYKQDSKKFLKIMFSYNNKELIINETVPNRFSPKSPDKAHLNLHINSLELGDSAVYFCASSQSGTYGYTFGSGTRLTVV.

This clonotype was detected many times. The chain links TRBV5-1 to TRBJ2-1, with 14 bases lining up with TRBD2. The CDR3 contains 18 residues. J was trimmed by 2 bases and V by 4 bases; bases with no gene match: 8. CDR1 and CDR2 (germline): SGHRS, YFSETQ. The CDR3 reads CASSPMGLAGVPYNEQFF. CDR3 coding DNA: TGCGCCAGCAGCCCCATGGGACTAGCGGGGGTACCCTACAATGAGCAGTTCTTC.

The chain couples TRBV19 to TRBJ2-3; 7 bases are a match to TRBD1. V dropped 5 bases and J dropped 4; count of bases not matched to a gene: 12. The length of the CDR3 is 16 residues. Germline loops: CDR1 LNHDA, CDR2 SQIVND (reference sequence). The CDR3 loop is CASSHFYRGDADTQYF. The CDR3 DNA reads TGTGCCAGTAGTCATTTTTACAGGGGAGACGCAGATACGCAGTATTTT.

This clonotype was seen ten or more times. The chain joins TRBV7-8 to TRBJ2-2; a weak D match, TRBD2 (7 bases). CDR1 is SGHVS and CDR2 is FQNEAQ in the germline V gene. V was pared by 0 bases and J by 6 bases, with 14 bases between. This CDR3 region has 16 residues. In DNA form, the CDR3 reads TGTGCCAGCAGCTTAGCGAGATCGGGGGGCCCCGGGGAGCTGTTTTTT. Translation: CASSLARSGGPGELFF.

This clonotype was seen at least ten times. The V call is TRBV7-2, the J call TRBJ2-3, with D unresolved. The CDR3 loop spans 13 amino acids. V was shortened by 3 bases and J by 6 bases, with 10 bases between the two germline ends. The germline V gene encodes CDR1 SGHTA and CDR2 FQGNSA. The CDR3 sequence is CASSLSPGDTQYF. The DNA of the CDR3 is TGTGCCAGCAGCTTGAGTCCTGGGGATACGCAGTATTTT. Using reference TRBV7-2 and TRBJ2-3 for the parts outside the CDR3, the full variable domain is GAGVSQSPSNKVTEKGKDVELRCDPISGHTALYWYRQSLGQGLEFLIYFQGNSAPDKSGLPSDRFSAERTGGSVSTLTIQRTQQEDSAVYLCASSLSPGDTQYFGPGTRLTVL.

This clonotype appeared a few times. The V call is TRBV4-3, the J call TRBJ2-3; D is possibly TRBD2 (6 bases). V gave up 3 bases and J gave up 4 bases, with 8 bases separating them. Looked up from germline, CDR1 is LGHNA and CDR2 is YSLEER. The CDR3 is made up of 13 amino acids. The CDR3 DNA reads as TGCGCCAGCAGCCAGGACTACGCAGATACGCAGTATTTT. It is translated as CASSQDYADTQYF.

Many counts were recorded for this clonotype. The chain is built from TRBV11-2 and TRBJ2-3; D is ambiguous. The CDR3 has 14 amino acids. With 1 base removed from V and 4 bases from J, the gap between germline ends came to 9 bases. Germline V gives CDR1 SGHAT, CDR2 FQNNGV. The CDR3 is CASSLVMGSDTQYF. CDR3 sequence (DNA): TGTGCCAGCAGCTTAGTTATGGGTTCAGATACGCAGTATTTT.

This clonotype was recorded many times. The CDR3 DNA reads TGTGCCAGCAGCTTTGGTTGGGACAGGGGTTACCTAGCCAAAAACATTCAGTACTTC. This gives the protein CASSFGWDRGYLAKNIQYF. This chain joins TRBV11-2 and TRBJ2-4, with TRBD1 identical over 10 bases. CDR1 SGHAT and CDR2 FQNNGV come from the germline V gene. The V gene end was trimmed by 3 bases and the J gene end by 0 bases; junction bases not matched to a gene: 11. There are 19 residues in the CDR3.

This clonotype is a singleton in its sample. The junction departs from the called germline gene at one end, perhaps through a read error. This chain uses TRBV5-1 with TRBJ1-1, with D uncertain. Per germline, CDR1 SGHRS and CDR2 YFSETQ. The CDR3 is 15 amino acids. The CDR3 loop is CASSLGGVGNTEASF. CDR3 sequence (DNA): TGCGCCAGCAGCTTGGGCGGGGTAGGGAACACTGAAGCTTCCTTT.